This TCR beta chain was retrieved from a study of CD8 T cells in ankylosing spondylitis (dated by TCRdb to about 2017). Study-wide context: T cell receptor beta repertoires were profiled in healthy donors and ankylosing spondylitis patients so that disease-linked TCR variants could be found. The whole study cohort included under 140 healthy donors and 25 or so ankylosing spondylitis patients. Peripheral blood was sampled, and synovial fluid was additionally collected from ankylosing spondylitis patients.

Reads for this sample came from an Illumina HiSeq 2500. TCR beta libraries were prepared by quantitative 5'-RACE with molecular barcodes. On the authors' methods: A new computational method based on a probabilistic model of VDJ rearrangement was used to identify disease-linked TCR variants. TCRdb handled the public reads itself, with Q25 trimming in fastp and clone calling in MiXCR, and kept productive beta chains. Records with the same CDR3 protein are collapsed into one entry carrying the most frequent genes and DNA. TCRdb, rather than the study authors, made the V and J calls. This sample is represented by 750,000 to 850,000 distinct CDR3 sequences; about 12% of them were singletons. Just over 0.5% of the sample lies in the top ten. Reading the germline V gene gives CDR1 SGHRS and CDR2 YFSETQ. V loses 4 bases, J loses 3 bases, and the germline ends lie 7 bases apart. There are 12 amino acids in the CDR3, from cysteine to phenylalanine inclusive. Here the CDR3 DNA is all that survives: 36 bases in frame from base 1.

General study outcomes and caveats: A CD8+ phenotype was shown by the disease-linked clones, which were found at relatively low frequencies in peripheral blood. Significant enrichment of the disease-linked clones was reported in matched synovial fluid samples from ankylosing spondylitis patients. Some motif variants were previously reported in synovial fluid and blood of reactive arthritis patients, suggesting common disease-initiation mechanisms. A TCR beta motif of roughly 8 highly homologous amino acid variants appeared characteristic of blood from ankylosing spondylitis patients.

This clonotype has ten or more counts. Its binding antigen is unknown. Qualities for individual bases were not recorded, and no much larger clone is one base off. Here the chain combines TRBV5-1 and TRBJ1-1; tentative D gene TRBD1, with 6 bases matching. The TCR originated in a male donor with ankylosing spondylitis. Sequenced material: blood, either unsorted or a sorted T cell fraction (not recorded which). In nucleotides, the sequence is TGCGCCAGCAGCCGGGGGCACACTGAAGCTTTCTTT. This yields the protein CASSRGHTEAFF.